This T cell receptor (beta chain) was observed in a study of T-cell memory formation after mild COVID-19. As for the study in general: TCR clusters showed largely donor specificity.

Germline V gene data show CDR1 as SGHVS and CDR2 as FQNEAQ. The CDR3 extends over 14 amino acids. Trimming stripped 8 bases from V and 6 bases from J, with 18 bases between. The 5'RACE method, run with constant-segment primers, produced TCR alpha and TCR beta cDNA libraries (carrying sample barcodes and UMIs). TCRdb reanalysed the 5' RACE reads using MiXCR and keeps one entry per CDR3 protein. The sample shows around 310,000 distinct CDR3 sequences, approximately 15% of them seen only once. Regarding the study as a whole: Clones from the second wave (peaking day 37) had unconfirmed SARS-CoV-2 specificity. Clones shrinking from day 15 to 85 showed even CD4/CD8 mixes; later expanders tilted CD4+.

Only a few counts were recorded for this clonotype. Its antigen is not known. The source material was PBMCs or a T cell subset sorted from them (not recorded which). This chain connects TRBV7-8 to TRBJ2-3; D is unresolved. This receptor was taken from a man aged 18 to 30 who had mild COVID-19 (a few samples of this study predate the infection). Cell type and time point are not known. The CDR3 DNA reads as TGTGCCAGCCGCTCAACGCCAGTCGGGGATACGCAGTATTTT. As protein: CASRSTPVGDTQYF.